This T cell receptor beta chain was captured by sequencing in a study of T cell responses to AZD1222 COVID-19 vaccine. Background on the study: Pooled together were second doses at about 4 or about 12 weeks. Study findings and constraints: Clonal diversity was possibly underestimated, and white British individuals and females predominated among donors. Unmutated variant regions reportedly attract nearly half of all spike-specific TCRs.

The CDR3 extends over 15 amino acids. V lost 6 bases, J lost 7 bases, and 16 bases lay in between. Germline-derived CDR1 and CDR2 are LNHDA and SQIVND (reference sequence). Some clones are missing from TCRdb's copy, which holds only in-frame ones; the method was immunoSEQ multiplex PCR. The sample yields about 140,000 clones, approximately 92% seen once. This clone came up once. Its target is unknown. This TCR was sampled from an adult in good health. This sample comprised peripheral blood, obtained on day 0 of AZD1222 vaccination. V is TRBV19 and J is TRBJ1-6; possibly TRBD1 for D (5 bases). CDR3 in DNA: TGTGCCAGTAGAGGGCAGGGAGGGAGAAATTCACCCCTCCACTTT. This encodes CASRGQGGRNSPLHF.